This TCR beta chain was captured in a study of T cell repertoires and Cas9 in healthy adults. As for the study in general: Multi-effector potency, cytotoxicity and lineage were assessed in SpCas9-reactive CD4 and CD8 T cells. Study-wide points: SpCas9-reactive effector T cells were reportedly restrained in vitro by SpCas9-reactive regulatory T cells.

Sequencing used immunoSEQ multiplex PCR; TCRdb keeps in-frame clones, though not all of them. Of approximately 23,000 clones listed, 91% are singletons. CDR1 and CDR2 (germline): MNHEY, SMNVEV (reference sequence). The V segment lost 5 bases and the J segment 0 bases; nucleotides outside the gene matches: 2. The CDR3 runs 14 residues. With respect to this clone: Its cognate antigen is unknown.

The sequenced sample was CD4+ effector T cells (CD127+, CD25-, CD137-, CD154-) from PBMCs; culture status not recorded. This chain links TRBV27 with TRBJ2-7, with 9 bases fitting TRBD2. This clonotype was obtained from a human donor in good health. In nucleotides, the CDR3 is TGTGCCAGCAGTCCACTAGCGGGCTCCTACGAGCAGTACTTC. Its translation: CASSPLAGSYEQYF.